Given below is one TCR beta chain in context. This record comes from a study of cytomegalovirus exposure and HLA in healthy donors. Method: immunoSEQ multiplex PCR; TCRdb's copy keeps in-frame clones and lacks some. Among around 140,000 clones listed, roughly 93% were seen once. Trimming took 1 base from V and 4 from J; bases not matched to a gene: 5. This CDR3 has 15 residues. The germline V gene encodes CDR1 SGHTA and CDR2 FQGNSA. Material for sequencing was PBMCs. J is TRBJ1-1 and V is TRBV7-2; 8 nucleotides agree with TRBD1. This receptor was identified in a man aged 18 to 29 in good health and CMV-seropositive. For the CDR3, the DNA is TGTGCCAGCAGCTTAGATTACAGGGGGAGCACTGAAGCTTTCTTT. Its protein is CASSLDYRGSTEAFF.